What follows describes a single T cell receptor beta chain. Its specificity is not known. Looked up from germline, CDR1 is MDHEN and CDR2 is SYDVKM. This CDR3 spans 13 amino acids. Trimming took 3 bases from V and 4 from J, leaving 7 bases between them. The data belong to a study of vaccination and CD4 T cells after COVID-19. Findings of the study overall: Convalescent patients displayed a median roughly 90% of reactive clones emerging only post-vaccination.

Cultured CD4+ T-cell DNA underwent Oncomine TCR Beta short-read sequencing. Via MiXCR, TCRdb re-called the PCR reads, giving one row per CDR3 protein. This table holds over 15,000 distinct CDR3 sequences, 51% found once. Treatment defined: approximately 9-day PBMC culture with coronavirus spike peptide pools or control peptides (ViraFEST assay). The J gene is TRBJ1-5, the V gene TRBV28; D is unclear. The material sequenced was CD4+ T cells from blood, cultured in vitro, taken before SARS-CoV-2 vaccination. This TCR was sampled from a human donor who had recovered from COVID-19. CDR3 region: CASSLVRNQPQHF. The CDR3 coding sequence is TGTGCCAGCAGTTTGGTCAGAAATCAGCCCCAGCATTTT.